Many counts were recorded for the clone carrying this T cell receptor beta chain. This specimen belongs to a study of molecular identifiers for immune sequencing clone quantification. Germline V gives CDR1 SEHNR, CDR2 FQNEAQ (reference sequence). This CDR3 spans 19 amino acids. The V gene lost 3 bases and the J gene lost 2 bases, with 20 bases spanning the gap. MiXCR, applied by TCRdb to the PCR reads, yields one record per CDR3 protein. The top ten clones hold 0.7% to 0.95% of a sample with roughly 93,000 distinct CDR3 sequences, around 19% of them seen once. The sequence came from a human donor in good health. Some libraries in this study had Jurkat cell RNA spiked in. The V gene is TRBV7-9, the J gene TRBJ1-6; tentatively, D is TRBD1 (6 bases). Sequencing used naive CD8+ T cells from blood, with Jurkat cell RNA spiked in. Subset noted: FACS-sorted CD8+CD4-CCR7+CD45RA+ naive T cells. CDR3 nucleotides: TGTGCCAGCAGCTTGGACGCCGGGGCAGGGGAGGCCTATAATTCACCCCTCCACTTT. This encodes CASSLDAGAGEAYNSPLHF.